The 13 T cell receptor beta chains below come from one sample, sequenced in a study of shared clonotypes between healthy human individuals. TCRdb keeps only in-frame clones here, not all; method: immunoSEQ multiplex PCR. This table holds 700,000 or so clones, approximately 79% found once. Material: memory CD4+ T cells sorted from blood. Noted subset: CD45RA-negative fraction. The receptors derive from a woman aged 30 to 39 in good health.

This clone was observed once. The chain recombines TRBV18 with TRBJ2-1, with TRBD2 identical over 8 bases. CDR3 length: 15 amino acids. CDR1 is KGHSH and CDR2 is LQKENI in the germline V gene. With 3 bases clipped from V and 3 bases from J, the junction kept 4 bases outside the gene matches. For the CDR3, the DNA is TGTGCCAGCTCACCCGTAGCGGGATACTACAATGAGCAGTTCTTC. This encodes CASSPVAGYYNEQFF.

This clone was observed a handful of times. J is TRBJ2-1 and V is TRBV7-2, with unresolved D. Trimming pared 1 base from V and 0 bases from J, leaving 16 bases between. Germline V gene sequence: CDR1 SGHTA, CDR2 FQGNSA. This CDR3 has 18 residues. In DNA form, the CDR3 reads TGTGCCAGCAGCTTAGGGGTAAGCGCCTGGAGCTCCTACAATGAGCAGTTCTTC. The encoded protein is CASSLGVSAWSSYNEQFF. The full variable domain, completed using reference TRBV7-2 and TRBJ2-1, is GAGVSQSPSNKVTEKGKDVELRCDPISGHTALYWYRQSLGQGLEFLIYFQGNSAPDKSGLPSDRFSAERTGGSVSTLTIQRTQQEDSAVYLCASSLGVSAWSSYNEQFFGPGTRLTVL.

The chain has TRBV18 and TRBJ2-7; D tentatively reads TRBD1 or TRBD2 (6 bases each). The CDR3 consists of 15 residues. From germline, CDR1 is KGHSH and CDR2 LQKENI. The germline V and J ends were trimmed by 0 bases and 3 bases, with 12 bases remaining between them. Written as DNA, the CDR3 is TGTGCCAGCTCACCACCATCGGGGGCCCACTACGAGCAGTACTTC. It codes for CASSPPSGAHYEQYF.

The V and J genes are TRBV28 and TRBJ1-4; 10 bases map to TRBD1. Per germline, CDR1 MDHEN and CDR2 SYDVKM. With V trimmed by 2 bases and J by 1 base, 10 bases remained unmatched. The CDR3 loop spans 19 amino acids. CDR3 residues: CASSLSLYRDRGTNEKLFF. The CDR3 bases are TGTGCCAGCAGTTTAAGTCTATACCGGGACAGGGGAACTAATGAAAAACTGTTTTTT.

The genes are TRBV28 and TRBJ2-7, with D possibly being TRBD1 (6 bases). Germline lookup yields CDR1 MDHEN and CDR2 SYDVKM. V gave up 8 bases and J gave up 7 bases, with 24 bases separating them. The CDR3 totals 15 residues. CDR3 region: CASAEAAGFQGEQYF. CDR3 sequence (DNA): TGTGCCAGCGCCGAGGCAGCCGGTTTCCAGGGGGAGCAGTACTTC.

The chain joins TRBV2 to TRBJ2-3; 12 positions match TRBD2. Per the germline V gene, CDR1 is SNHLY and CDR2 is FYNNEI. Germline trimming cut 5 bases from V and 2 bases from J; bases unmatched to any gene: 5. This CDR3 contains 16 residues. CDR3 amino acids: CASSQGLAGNTDTQYF. CDR3 DNA sequence: TGTGCCAGCAGTCAGGGACTAGCGGGTAACACAGATACGCAGTATTTT. The whole variable domain, remainder taken from reference TRBV2 and TRBJ2-3, is EPEVTQTPSHQVTQMGQEVILRCVPISNHLYFYWYRQILGQKVEFLVSFYNNEISEKSEIFDDQFSVERPDGSNFTLKIRSTKLEDSAMYFCASSQGLAGNTDTQYFGPGTRLTVL.

This clone showed up just a few times. The chain carries TRBV10-3 and TRBJ1-5; D uncertain. Germline loops: CDR1 ENHRY, CDR2 SYGVKD. V lost 2 bases and J lost 7, with 6 bases in between. The CDR3 is 12 residues long. Here the CDR3 reads CAISEGIQPQHF. The CDR3, as DNA: TGTGCCATCAGTGAGGGAATCCAGCCCCAGCATTTT.

The chain couples TRBV10-3 to TRBJ2-7, with 16 bases fitting TRBD2. Per germline, CDR1 ENHRY and CDR2 SYGVKD. This CDR3 is built from 17 residues. V was pared by 7 bases and J by 0 bases, with 6 bases of the junction left unmatched. The CDR3 DNA reads as TGTGCCATCATGGGACTAGCGGGAGGGTCTAGCTCCTACGAGCAGTACTTC. This gives the protein CAIMGLAGGSSSYEQYF.

The chain carries TRBV19 and TRBJ2-7, with D maybe TRBD2 (6 bases). Germline CDR1 and CDR2: LNHDA and SQIVND (reference sequence). The CDR3 runs to 13 residues. V was cut by 4 bases and J by 3 bases, with 10 bases left in between. Here the CDR3 reads CASSKLANYEQYF. The CDR3 DNA reads as TGTGCCAGTAGTAAACTAGCTAACTACGAGCAGTACTTC.

A single count supports this clone. The chain carries TRBV27 and TRBJ1-5; D gene ambiguous. Germline V gives CDR1 MNHEY, CDR2 SMNVEV (reference sequence). The CDR3 spans 15 residues. The V end lost 0 bases, the J end lost 3 bases, and 9 bases lay between the germline ends. The CDR3: CASSLSAANNQPQHF. The CDR3 DNA reads as TGTGCCAGCAGTTTATCGGCGGCCAACAATCAGCCCCAGCATTTT.

V and J are TRBV9 and TRBJ2-2; TRBD2 agrees at 9 bases. CDR3 length: 17 amino acids. The V segment lost 4 bases and the J segment 7 bases; nucleotides outside the gene matches: 14. CDR1 SGDLS and CDR2 YYNGEE come from the germline V gene. Here the CDR3 reads CASSTRLAALVVGELFF. The CDR3 nucleotides are TGTGCCAGCAGCACCCGACTAGCGGCCCTTGTGGTCGGGGAGCTGTTTTTT.

The V and J genes are TRBV28 and TRBJ1-2, with D possibly TRBD1 on 5 matching bases. This CDR3 has 13 residues. Germline V gene lookup returns CDR1 MDHEN and CDR2 SYDVKM. V gave up 10 bases and J gave up 6 bases, with 18 bases separating them. In DNA form, the CDR3 reads TGTGCCACCCCGTCCGGGGGAGGTCATGGCTACACCTTC. This encodes CATPSGGGHGYTF.

This clone was recorded a few times. The junction shows a germline mismatch at one end, possibly a read error. The genes are TRBV20-1 and TRBJ1-1; TRBD1 might be the D (5 bases). This CDR3 comprises 11 residues. Germline CDR1 is DFQATT and CDR2 is SNEGSKA (reference sequence). In nucleotides, the CDR3 is TGCAGTGCAGAGGGGAACTCTGAAGCTTTCTTT. This encodes CSAEGNSEAFF.